The 17 T cell receptor beta chains given below trace back to one sample, sequenced in a study of blood T cell repertoires in COVID-19. The data were produced by immunoSEQ multiplex PCR, yet TCRdb's version contains in-frame clones alone and is incomplete. Of some 180,000 clones in the sample, approximately 89% are singletons; the top ten hold 6% to 6.5%. Sequenced: PBMCs or T cells enriched from blood (not recorded which). The receptor set was obtained from a man between 40 and 49 years old who had recovered from COVID-19.

This chain links TRBV5-1 with TRBJ2-1, with 13 bases identical to TRBD2. The V and J ends lost 0 bases and 9 bases, in that order; junction bases with no gene match: 9. The CDR3 loop spans 17 amino acids. Germline assignment: CDR1 SGHRS and CDR2 YFSETQ. The CDR3 bases are TGCGCCAGCAGCTTGGCAGGACTAGCGGGGGCGGTCACTGAGCAGTTCTTC. It translates to CASSLAGLAGAVTEQFF.

This rearrangement joins TRBV2 to TRBJ2-7; the D gene is possibly TRBD2 (5 bases). Trimming took off 5 bases at V and 4 bases at J, with 6 bases between the two ends. The CDR3 loop spans 11 amino acids. The germline CDR1 and CDR2 sequences are SNHLY and FYNNEI. Here the CDR3 DNA reads TGTGCCAGCAGTACGGGGTACGAGCAGTACTTC. This sequence encodes CASSTGYEQYF.

The chain uses TRBV2 and TRBJ1-4, with unresolved D. The V gene's germline CDR1 is SNHLY and CDR2 FYNNEI. The CDR3 has 16 amino acids. Trimming shortened V by 3 bases and J by 2 bases, and 13 bases separated the two germline ends. The CDR3 is CASSDWLSWTNEKLFF. The CDR3 bases are TGTGCCAGCAGTGATTGGCTTTCATGGACTAATGAAAAACTGTTTTTT.

V is TRBV5-4 and J is TRBJ1-2; weak D call: TRBD1 (6 bases). The CDR3 totals 14 residues. The V end lost 0 bases, the J end lost 4 bases, and 10 bases lay between the germline ends. Germline CDR1 and CDR2: SGHNT and YYREEE (reference sequence). The CDR3 sequence: CASSLGQASYGYTF. In DNA form, the CDR3 reads TGTGCCAGCAGCTTGGGACAGGCAAGCTATGGCTACACCTTC.

V is TRBV3-1 (or the pseudogene TRBV3-2) and J is TRBJ2-1; 9 positions match TRBD2. Unmatched junction bases numbered 9, after V lost 5 bases and J lost 10 bases. This CDR3 has 14 residues. The germline V gene encodes CDR1 LGHDT and CDR2 YNNKEL (reference sequence). The CDR3, as DNA: TGTGCCAGCAGCGACCTAGCGGGGCAGGTCGAGCAGTTCTTC. This sequence encodes CASSDLAGQVEQFF.

The V gene is TRBV6-4, the J gene TRBJ1-2, with D maybe TRBD1 (6 bases). V was shortened by 2 bases and J by 4 bases, with 8 bases between the two germline ends. Germline V gene sequence: CDR1 MRHNA, CDR2 SNTAGT. The CDR3 runs 13 residues. The CDR3 coding sequence is TGTGCCAGCAGTGACGGGACACCCTATGGCTACACCTTC. Its protein product is CASSDGTPYGYTF.

The J gene is TRBJ2-1, the V gene TRBV2, with 16 positions matching TRBD2. There are 20 residues in the CDR3. Germline CDR1 is SNHLY and CDR2 is FYNNEI. Unmatched junction bases numbered 18, after V lost 3 bases and J lost 10 bases. Here the CDR3 reads CASSEEWGLAGGPPLGEQFF. CDR3 nucleotide sequence: TGTGCCAGCAGTGAGGAGTGGGGACTAGCGGGGGGGCCCCCATTAGGCGAGCAGTTCTTC. The full variable domain, completed using reference TRBV2 and TRBJ2-1, is EPEVTQTPSHQVTQMGQEVILRCVPISNHLYFYWYRQILGQKVEFLVSFYNNEISEKSEIFDDQFSVERPDGSNFTLKIRSTKLEDSAMYFCASSEEWGLAGGPPLGEQFFGPGTRLTVL.

Comments on this clone: One junction end disagrees with the germline gene, perhaps due to a read error. The V call is TRBV7-7, the J call TRBJ2-3; TRBD1 agrees at 8 bases. Per the germline V gene, CDR1 is SSHAT and CDR2 is FNYEAQ (reference sequence). The CDR3 sequence is 14 residues long. In DNA, the CDR3 is TGTGCTAGCAGCCGCGCAGGGGGCAAAGATACGCAGTATTTT. Its translation is CASSRAGGKDTQYF.

The chain recombines TRBV4-1 with TRBJ1-3; unclear D gene. Germline CDR1 reads MGHRA; CDR2 reads YSYEKL. The length of the CDR3 is 15 residues. V was clipped by 0 bases and J by 7 bases, with 13 bases between them. CDR3 DNA: TGCGCCAGCAGCCAAGATAGCGCATACGGGAACACCATATATTTT. The encoded protein is CASSQDSAYGNTIYF.

V and J are TRBV3-1 (or the pseudogene TRBV3-2) and TRBJ1-5, with a weak D call TRBD1 (6 bases). Trimming took 3 bases from V and 7 from J, leaving 16 bases between them. The CDR3 is 15 residues long. Germline-derived CDR1 and CDR2 are LGHDT and YNNKEL (reference sequence). DNA for the CDR3: TGTGCCAGCAGCCAGGACCCCGGGACATTCCAGCCCCAGCATTTT. It encodes CASSQDPGTFQPQHF.

The chain recombines TRBV3-1 (or the pseudogene TRBV3-2) with TRBJ1-1; D remains unclear. Looked up from germline, CDR1 is LGHDT and CDR2 is YNNKEL (reference sequence). Trimming took 3 bases from V and 5 from J, leaving 10 bases between them. The CDR3 contains 13 residues. CDR3 in DNA: TGTGCCAGCAGCCACGGGGTGTCGACTGAAGCTTTCTTT. Amino acids: CASSHGVSTEAFF.

This chain connects TRBV5-6 to TRBJ1-2, with 10 bases that match TRBD1. Trimming at V came to 2 bases and at J to 4 bases, leaving 11 bases not matched to a gene. Germline V gives CDR1 SGHDT, CDR2 YYEEEE. CDR3 size: 17 residues. This CDR3 is CASSFGTGARPGYGYTF. CDR3 DNA sequence: TGTGCCAGCAGCTTCGGGACAGGGGCCCGTCCCGGCTATGGCTACACCTTC.

The chain combines TRBV11-2 with TRBJ2-2, with TRBD1 identical over 9 bases. Germline-derived CDR1 and CDR2 are SGHAT and FQNNGV. This CDR3 contains 17 residues. Trimming cost V 3 bases and J 7 bases; bases outside gene matches: 12. CDR3 nucleotides: TGTGCCAGCAGCTTCACAGGGGGCCGTAAGCCTATCGGGGAGCTGTTTTTT. Protein: CASSFTGGRKPIGELFF.

Written as DNA, the CDR3 is TGCGCCAGCAGCCAACCCCCGGGACAGGGCAATTATGGCTACACCTTC. Residues: CASSQPPGQGNYGYTF. The chain links TRBV4-1 to TRBJ1-2; 9 bases are shared with TRBD1. J was trimmed by 5 bases and V by 2 bases; bases with no gene match: 9. This CDR3 has 16 amino acids. The germline gives CDR1 MGHRA, CDR2 YSYEKL.

V and J are TRBV5-1 and TRBJ2-3; no firm D call. Deletions cut 0 bases from V and 6 bases from J, with 14 bases between. Germline lookup yields CDR1 SGHRS and CDR2 YFSETQ. This CDR3 spans 15 amino acids. In nucleotides, the CDR3 is TGCGCCAGCAGCTTGGCCGTCGATACTTTGGATACGCAGTATTTT. It yields the protein CASSLAVDTLDTQYF.

The CDR3 coding sequence is TGTGCCAGCAGCGAGATGACAGCCACCTATGGCTACACCTTC. Translation gives CASSEMTATYGYTF. The genes are TRBV9 and TRBJ1-2; the D gene is possibly TRBD1 (5 bases). Germline V CDR1 and CDR2: SGDLS, YYNGEE. The CDR3 is made up of 14 amino acids. With 3 bases removed from V and 4 bases from J, the gap between germline ends came to 13 bases.

This sequence joins TRBV24-1 and TRBJ1-1, with TRBD1 matching over 7 bases. The length of the CDR3 is 11 residues. Per germline, CDR1 KGHDR and CDR2 SFDVKD. V shed 5 bases and J 9 bases; nucleotides not matched to a gene: 2. CDR3 residues: CATSGQGKAFF. The CDR3 DNA reads as TGTGCCACCAGTGGACAGGGCAAAGCTTTCTTT.